The clone carrying this T cell receptor beta chain was counted between two and nine times. Its antigen remains unidentified. TCRdb re-called the 5' RACE reads through MiXCR, storing one row per CDR3 protein. This repertoire shows roughly 28,000 distinct CDR3 sequences, over 5% found once; its top ten account for 2.6%. The data were taken from a study of early T cells in non-severe SARS-CoV-2 infection. Overall study: The study sequenced bulk RNA from unsorted whole blood, with chains unpaired.

Study-wide points: CD4 and private specificities were missed by VDJdb matching, which favored anti-spike CD8 responses.

This CDR3 comprises 16 residues. Input material: whole blood. The rearrangement links TRBV12-2 to TRBJ1-1. TRBV12-2 is a known pseudogene. The sequence came from an adult who was a healthcare worker with PCR-confirmed SARS-CoV-2 infection or an uninfected control (not recorded which). CDR3 sequence: CASRLPPGTLNTEAFF. CDR3 bases: TGTGCAAGTCGCTTACCGCCGGGCACTTTGAACACTGAAGCTTTCTTT.